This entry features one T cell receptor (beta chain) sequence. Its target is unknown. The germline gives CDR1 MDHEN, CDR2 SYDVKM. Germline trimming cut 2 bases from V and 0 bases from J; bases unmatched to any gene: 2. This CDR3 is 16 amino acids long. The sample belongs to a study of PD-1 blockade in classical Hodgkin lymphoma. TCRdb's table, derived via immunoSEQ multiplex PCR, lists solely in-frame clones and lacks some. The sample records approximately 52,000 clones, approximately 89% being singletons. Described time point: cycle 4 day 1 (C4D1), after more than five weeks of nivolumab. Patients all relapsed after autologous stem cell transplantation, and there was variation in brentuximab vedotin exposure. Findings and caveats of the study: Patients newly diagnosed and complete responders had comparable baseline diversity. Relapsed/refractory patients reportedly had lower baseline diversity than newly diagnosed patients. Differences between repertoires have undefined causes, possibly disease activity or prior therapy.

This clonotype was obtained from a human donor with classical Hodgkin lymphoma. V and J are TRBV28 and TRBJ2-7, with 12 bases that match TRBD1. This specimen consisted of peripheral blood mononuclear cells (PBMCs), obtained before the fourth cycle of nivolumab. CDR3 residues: CASSLGTGGFSYEQYF. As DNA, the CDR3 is TGTGCCAGCAGTTTAGGGACAGGGGGCTTCTCCTACGAGCAGTACTTC.